This TCR beta chain was documented in a study of control samples from healthy donors and cancer patients. Germline values: CDR1 SGHRS, CDR2 YFSETQ. The CDR3 sequence is 13 residues long. Trimming pared 7 bases from V and 6 bases from J, leaving 17 bases between. This table comes from immunoSEQ multiplex PCR, and its TCRdb copy is limited to in-frame clones, with some not included. The repertoire consists of some 65,000 clones, with 84% occurring once and the leading ten covering roughly 3.1%. The chain combines TRBV5-1 with TRBJ2-7; D could derive from TRBD1 or TRBD2 (6 bases each). The TCR originated in a woman aged 45-65 years with lung cancer. Input material: PBMCs. CDR3 in amino acids: CASSEGGYSEQYF. Here the CDR3 DNA reads TGCGCCAGCTCGGAGGGGGGTTATTCCGAGCAGTACTTC.